One and the same sample provided the 30 T cell receptor beta chains below, sequenced in a study of T cells in Graves' hyperthyroidism and ophthalmopathy. Amplification targeted TCR beta CDR3 regions from RNA transcripts. The primer set for the first-round RT-PCR of the TCR CDR3 was HTBI. TCRdb ran MiXCR on the multiplex PCR reads and lists one entry per CDR3 protein. This table holds around 620,000 distinct CDR3 sequences, 40% to 55% found once. The sample taken for sequencing was peripheral blood or thyroid tissue (not recorded which). Receptor source: an adult woman with Graves' disease, either hyperthyroidism or ophthalmopathy (not recorded which).

This clonotype was picked up many times. The rearrangement links TRBV20-1 to TRBJ1-2, with D perhaps TRBD1 (6 bases). Trimming left V 6 bases short and J 5 bases short, with 28 bases between. The germline gives CDR1 DFQATT, CDR2 SNEGSKA (reference sequence). The CDR3 loop spans 17 amino acids. The CDR3 DNA follows: TGCAGTGCCGAAGTCCCCCCGGGACAAGTTCTTCTGTATGGCTACACCTTC. As protein: CSAEVPPGQVLLYGYTF.

This clonotype was recorded at least ten times. The chain employs TRBV10-3 and TRBJ1-2; maybe TRBD1 (5 bases). Germline V gene data show CDR1 as ENHRY and CDR2 as SYGVKD. The germline V and J ends were trimmed by 7 bases and 8 bases, with 11 bases remaining between them. CDR3 size: 11 residues. The CDR3 nucleotides are TGTGCCATCACTGCTGGGGGGGGCTACACCTTC. Translation: CAITAGGGYTF.

V gene TRBV15 combines with J gene TRBJ2-7; the D gene is possibly TRBD2 (6 bases). Trimming removed 4 bases from V and 8 bases from J, with 18 bases in between. In germline, CDR1 is LNHNV, CDR2 YYDKDF (reference sequence). The CDR3 loop spans 14 amino acids. CDR3 coding DNA: TGTGCCACCAGCAAGGGGACTGATCTACGTAAGCAGTACTTC. It encodes CATSKGTDLRKQYF.

This chain joins TRBV9 and TRBJ2-5; D is tentatively TRBD1 or TRBD2 (7 bases each). The germline V gene has CDR1 SGDLS and CDR2 YYNGEE. Trimming cost V 4 bases and J 9 bases, with 22 bases left between them. The length of the CDR3 is 15 residues. As DNA, the CDR3 is TGTGCCAGCAGCTCACAGGGGAGGGGGGATCAGCCCCAGTACTTC. Its translation: CASSSQGRGDQPQYF.

As regards this clonotype: Germline and junction disagree at one end, which may indicate a read error. V is TRBV7-9 and J is TRBJ1-2; the D gene is possibly TRBD1 (6 bases). CDR1 is SEHNR, CDR2 FQNEAQ, per germline (reference sequence). The CDR3 is 16 residues long. CDR3 residues: CASSLVVGASAYGCTF. The CDR3 bases are TGTGCCAGCAGCTTAGTGGTGGGGGCGAGTGCCTATGGCTGCACCTTC.

This clonotype was detected many times. This chain links TRBV4-1 with TRBJ1-1; 8 nucleotides align to TRBD1. Trimming at V came to 3 bases and at J to 6 bases, leaving 3 bases not matched to a gene. This CDR3 comprises 13 residues. Per germline, CDR1 MGHRA and CDR2 YSYEKL. CDR3 residues: CASSHSRGPEAFF. CDR3 sequence (DNA): TGCGCCAGCAGCCACAGCAGGGGGCCTGAAGCTTTCTTT.

This clonotype turned up a few times. V is TRBV20-1 and J is TRBJ1-1, with D unresolved. CDR3 size: 11 residues. The germline V gene encodes CDR1 DFQATT and CDR2 SNEGSKA (reference sequence). V lost 8 bases to trimming and J lost 3 bases, with 10 bases between them. This chain's CDR3 is CSHPGDTEAFF. CDR3 bases: TGCAGTCACCCCGGGGACACTGAAGCTTTCTTT.

On this clonotype: It may be a read error: a sequence one base away is much more abundant. This rearrangement joins TRBV28 to TRBJ2-3; D not resolved. The CDR3 length is 13 residues. Germline values: CDR1 MDHEN, CDR2 SYDVKM. Trimming removed 8 bases at V and 5 bases at J, with 14 bases between. Here the CDR3 DNA reads TGTGCCAGCGGTCCTAATCCGGGAGATACGCAGTATTTT. It yields the protein CASGPNPGDTQYF.

This clonotype was detected a few times. A much larger clone lies one base from this, so it may be a read error. The chain combines TRBV10-2 with TRBJ1-2, with TRBD1 as a possible D gene (5 bases). Deletions cut 5 bases from V and 4 bases from J, with 17 bases between. In germline, CDR1 is WSHSY, CDR2 SAAADI. There are 15 residues in the CDR3. The CDR3 here is CASSISYRDPYGYTF. Here the CDR3 DNA reads TGCGCCAGCAGTATATCTTATAGGGACCCCTATGGCTACACCTTC.

The rearrangement uses TRBV20-1 and TRBJ1-1; 10 nucleotides align to TRBD1. In germline, CDR1 is DFQATT, CDR2 SNEGSKA (reference sequence). The CDR3 length is 16 residues. With 4 bases clipped from V and 0 bases from J, the junction kept 8 bases outside the gene matches. The CDR3 sequence is CSATPGTGDVNTEAFF. CDR3 DNA: TGCAGTGCTACCCCTGGGACAGGGGATGTGAACACTGAAGCTTTCTTT.

This clonotype has just a few counts. The chain combines TRBV25-1 with TRBJ2-6; D perhaps matches TRBD2 (5 bases). Trimming took off 2 bases at V and 15 bases at J, with 17 bases between the two ends. Per germline, CDR1 MGHDK and CDR2 SYGVNS. This CDR3 is 14 amino acids long. The CDR3 bases are TGTGCCAGCAGTGAAGAGGGCAGGCGAGTTGACCTGACTTTC. Residues: CASSEEGRRVDLTF.

The gene calls are TRBV29-1 and TRBJ2-5, with TRBD2 matching over 7 bases. There are 12 residues in the CDR3. V shed 3 bases, J shed 4 bases, and the junction held 2 bases outside the gene matches. Germline V lookup: CDR1 SQVTM, CDR2 ANQGSEA. The CDR3 coding sequence is TGCAGCGTTGAGGCGGGGGTAGAGACCCAGTACTTC. The encoded protein is CSVEAGVETQYF.

V usage is TRBV20-1 and J usage is TRBJ1-1; D not resolved. From germline, CDR1 is DFQATT and CDR2 SNEGSKA (reference sequence). This CDR3 contains 12 residues. V was cut by 0 bases and J by 5 bases, with 7 bases left in between. This CDR3 reads CSARDKETEAFF. The CDR3 DNA follows: TGCAGTGCTAGAGATAAGGAAACTGAAGCTTTCTTT.

The chain combines TRBV10-3 with TRBJ2-7; 8 nucleotides agree with TRBD2. V lost 4 bases, J lost 2 bases, and 7 bases stayed unmatched. Germline V CDR1 and CDR2: ENHRY, SYGVKD. This CDR3 has 15 amino acids. Here the CDR3 DNA reads TGTGCCATCAGTGGGTGGGGACTAGGAACCTACGAGCAGTACTTC. It translates to CAISGWGLGTYEQYF.

In its sample, this clonotype was seen once. The rearrangement links TRBV12-3 or TRBV12-4 to TRBJ1-5, with no clear D. The CDR3 spans 12 residues. V lost 6 bases, J lost 14 bases, and 17 bases lay in between. The CDR3 DNA follows: TGTGCCAGCAGGGCGGGAAAGTCCTACGAGCATTTT. Translation: CASRAGKSYEHF.

The chain carries TRBV20-1 and TRBJ2-7; 9 nucleotides line up with TRBD1. Germline trimming cut 3 bases from V and 2 bases from J; bases unmatched to any gene: 8. This CDR3 comprises 15 residues. The germline CDR1 and CDR2 sequences are DFQATT and SNEGSKA (reference sequence). DNA for the CDR3: TGCAGTGCTAGCCCTCTGGACAGGGGAGCCTACGAGCAGTACTTC. Translation: CSASPLDRGAYEQYF.

This clonotype has at least ten counts. The gene calls are TRBV4-1 and TRBJ2-2; the match to TRBD2 covers 9 bases. J gave up 1 base and V 0 bases, and 6 bases lay outside the gene matches. The CDR3 extends over 18 amino acids. Looked up from germline, CDR1 is MGHRA and CDR2 is YSYEKL. The CDR3 loop reads CASSQDVVAGVNTGELFF. The DNA for the CDR3 is TGCGCCAGCAGCCAAGACGTTGTAGCGGGAGTGAACACCGGGGAGCTGTTTTTT.

This clonotype showed up many times. The chain uses TRBV24-1 and TRBJ2-5, with a tentative D call TRBD2 (6 bases). The germline gives CDR1 KGHDR, CDR2 SFDVKD. The germline V and J ends were trimmed by 3 bases and 3 bases, with 7 bases remaining between them. CDR3 length: 13 amino acids. The CDR3 DNA reads as TGTGCCACCAGTGATCCGGGAGAAGAGACCCAGTACTTC. It encodes CATSDPGEETQYF.

The chain links TRBV7-8 to TRBJ2-3; TRBD2 aligns across 8 bases. Per germline, CDR1 SGHVS and CDR2 FQNEAQ. J lost 4 bases, V lost 10 bases, and 19 bases had no gene match. The CDR3 runs 17 residues. The CDR3 reads CATGGWSDHYPADTQYF. The CDR3 DNA reads as TGTGCCACGGGAGGGTGGTCGGACCATTACCCGGCAGATACGCAGTATTTT.

This clonotype has a handful of counts. The chain has TRBV12-3 or TRBV12-4 and TRBJ2-2; D possibly corresponds to TRBD2 (6 bases). V lost 7 bases and J lost 5, with 17 bases in between. CDR3 size: 15 residues. CDR3 in DNA: TGTGCCAGCATCCCCCCAGGTCGGGGGACCGGGGAGCTGTTTTTT. Protein product: CASIPPGRGTGELFF.

At least ten counts were recorded for this clonotype. V is TRBV7-9 and J is TRBJ1-1; weak D call: TRBD1 (5 bases). The CDR3 sequence is 13 residues long. Germline V gene sequence: CDR1 SEHNR, CDR2 FQNEAQ (reference sequence). V lost 1 base and J 7 bases, leaving 10 bases between the germline ends. The CDR3 region is CASSLGSTGEAFF. The CDR3 bases are TGTGCCAGCAGCTTAGGGTCAACAGGTGAAGCTTTCTTT.

This clonotype has ten or more counts. This chain uses TRBV5-1 with TRBJ2-7, with TRBD1 matching over 9 bases. The V segment lost 4 bases and the J segment 4 bases; nucleotides outside the gene matches: 3. CDR3 length: 13 amino acids. CDR1 is SGHRS, CDR2 YFSETQ, per germline. The CDR3: CASSGTGYYEQYF. In DNA form, the CDR3 reads TGCGCCAGCAGCGGGACAGGGTATTACGAGCAGTACTTC.

The chain recombines TRBV5-1 with TRBJ2-6; no reliable D call. The length of the CDR3 is 14 residues. Per germline, CDR1 SGHRS and CDR2 YFSETQ. Trimming removed 0 bases at V and 5 bases at J, with 6 bases between. CDR3 sequence reads: CASSLAERANVLTF. In nucleotides, the CDR3 is TGCGCCAGCAGCTTGGCTGAGAGGGCCAACGTCCTGACTTTC.

Many counts were recorded for this clonotype. The chain links TRBV4-2 to TRBJ1-2; D is ambiguous. This CDR3 has 13 residues. Germline V gene data show CDR1 as LGHNA and CDR2 as YNFKEQ. Trimming left V 3 bases short and J 3 bases short, with 8 bases between. The CDR3 coding sequence is TGTGCCAGCAGCCACAGACAAGACTATGGCTACACCTTC. Protein: CASSHRQDYGYTF.

For this clonotype: The junction and the germline gene differ at one end; a read error may be behind it. V gene TRBV15 combines with J gene TRBJ1-1; 7 bases align to TRBD1. This CDR3 spans 15 amino acids. CDR1 and CDR2 from the germline V gene are LNHNV and YYDKDF (reference sequence). CDR3 in amino acids: CTTSTRRGLGTEAFF. CDR3 nucleotide sequence: TGTACCACCAGCACGAGAAGGGGGCTCGGCACTGAAGCTTTCTTT.

This clonotype occurred many times. The genes are TRBV6-5 and TRBJ1-1; D gene uncertain. Germline values: CDR1 MNHEY, CDR2 SVGAGI. Trimming removed 0 bases from V and 5 bases from J, with 16 bases in between. The CDR3 totals 16 residues. This chain's CDR3 is CASSYSNSLLGTEAFF. The CDR3 DNA follows: TGTGCCAGCAGTTACTCGAACTCTCTACTGGGGACTGAAGCTTTCTTT.

This clonotype showed up many times. This rearrangement joins TRBV15 to TRBJ1-5, with D maybe TRBD1 (5 bases). Germline values: CDR1 LNHNV, CDR2 YYDKDF (reference sequence). The CDR3 covers 16 residues. Trimming took off 1 base at V and 2 bases at J, with 12 bases between the two ends. The CDR3 spells CATSRAGGWGNQPQHF. The CDR3 bases are TGTGCCACCAGCAGAGCGGGGGGTTGGGGCAATCAGCCCCAGCATTTT.

Many counts were recorded for this clonotype. The J gene is TRBJ1-5, the V gene TRBV2; D perhaps matches TRBD1 (5 bases). The V gene's germline CDR1 is SNHLY and CDR2 FYNNEI. The CDR3 is 13 residues long. V lost 4 bases and J 5 bases, leaving 9 bases between the germline ends. CDR3 loop: CASSGDGDQPQHF. The CDR3 DNA sequence: TGTGCCAGCAGTGGGGACGGGGATCAGCCCCAGCATTTT.

This clonotype appeared many times. The chain employs TRBV25-1 and TRBJ1-4; D is uncertain. CDR3 length: 14 residues. CDR1 is MGHDK, CDR2 SYGVNS, per germline. Trimming removed 7 bases from V and 0 bases from J, with 9 bases in between. For the CDR3, the DNA is TGTGCCAGCAACCCGGAGGCAACTAATGAAAAACTGTTTTTT. It yields the protein CASNPEATNEKLFF.

The chain combines TRBV10-3 with TRBJ1-5, with TRBD1 matching 8 bases. CDR3 length: 17 residues. Germline V lookup: CDR1 ENHRY, CDR2 SYGVKD. The junction had 6 bases not matched to a gene; V was cut back by 0 bases and J by 2 bases. As DNA, the CDR3 is TGTGCCATCAGTGAGTCCAAGACAGGGGCCGGCAATCAGCCCCAGCATTTT. This sequence encodes CAISESKTGAGNQPQHF.